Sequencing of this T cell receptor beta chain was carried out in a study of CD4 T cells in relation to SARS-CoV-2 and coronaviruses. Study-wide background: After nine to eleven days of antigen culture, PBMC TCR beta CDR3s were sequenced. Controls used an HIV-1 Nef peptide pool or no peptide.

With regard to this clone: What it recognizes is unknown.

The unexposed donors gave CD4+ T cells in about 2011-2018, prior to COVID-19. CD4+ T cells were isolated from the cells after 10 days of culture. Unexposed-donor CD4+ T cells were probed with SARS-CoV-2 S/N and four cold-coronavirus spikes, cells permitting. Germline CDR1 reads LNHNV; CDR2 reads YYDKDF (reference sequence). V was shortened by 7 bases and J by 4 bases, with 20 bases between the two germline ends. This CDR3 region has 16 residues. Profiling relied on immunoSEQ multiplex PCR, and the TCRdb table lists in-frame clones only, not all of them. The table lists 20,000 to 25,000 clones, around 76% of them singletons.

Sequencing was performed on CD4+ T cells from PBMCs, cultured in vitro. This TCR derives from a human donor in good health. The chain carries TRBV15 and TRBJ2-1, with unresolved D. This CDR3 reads CATTSTSTRRYNEQFF. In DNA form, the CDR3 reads TGTGCCACCACATCAACCTCGACTCGCAGGTACAATGAGCAGTTCTTC.